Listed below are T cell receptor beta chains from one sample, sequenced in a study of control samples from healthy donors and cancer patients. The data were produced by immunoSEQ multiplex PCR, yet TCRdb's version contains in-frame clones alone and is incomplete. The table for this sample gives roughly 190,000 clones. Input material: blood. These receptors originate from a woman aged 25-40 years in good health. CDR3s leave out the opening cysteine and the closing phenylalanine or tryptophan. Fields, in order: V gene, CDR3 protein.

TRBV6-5 ASGDRGITGELF
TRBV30 AWRRKGRGSSGANVLT
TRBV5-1 ASSLWQSPNTEAF
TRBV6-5 ASSSTQGWAEAF
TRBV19 ASSIALLSANTEAF
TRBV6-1 ASSDLDLSSGANVLT
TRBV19 ASREVVRGLGIKESPLH
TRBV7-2 ASSYRQGAGETQY
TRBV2 ASRTSGNQETQY
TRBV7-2 ASSLSRDGLKEY
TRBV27 ASRGGWETQY
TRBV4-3 ASSQDLSSGGAGEQF
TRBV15 ATSRDNRGPEAF
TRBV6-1 ASSVGTEQETQY